The 9 T cell receptor beta chains reported below all come from one sample, sequenced in a study of CD8+CD57+ T cells in acquired aplastic anemia. Profiling of TCR beta VDJ combinations and CDR3 sequences used genomic DNA as template. TCRdb fed the reads into MiXCR, producing one record per CDR3 protein. The sample holds hundreds of thousands of distinct CDR3 sequences, 82% seen once. Individuals selected for sequencing had exhibited CD8+CD57+ cell expansion on flow cytometry. Source material: sorted CD4+, CD8+, or CD8+CD57+ T cells (not recorded which) from PBMCs. Receptors originate from a human donor with aplastic anemia.

About this clonotype: One junction end disagrees with the germline gene, perhaps due to a read error. V gene TRBV7-8 combines with J gene TRBJ2-7, with D tentatively TRBD1 or TRBD2 (6 bases each). Germline assignment: CDR1 SGHVS and CDR2 FQNEAQ. CDR3 length equals 15 residues. This CDR3 reads CASSLPGAPDTQHYF. The CDR3 DNA reads TGTGCCAGCAGCTTACCGGGGGCCCCCGATACGCAGCATTACTTC.

Concerning this clonotype itself: The junction departs from germline at one end; a sequencing error may be responsible. The V gene is TRBV11-3, the J gene TRBJ2-1; the D gene could be TRBD1 or TRBD2 (7 bases each). This CDR3 comprises 14 residues. The germline V gene has CDR1 SGHNT and CDR2 YENEEA. The CDR3 nucleotides read TGTGCCAGCAGTGGGGAGGGCAGGGGGATCAAACAGGAGTTC. This codes for CASSGEGRGIKQEF.

The V gene is TRBV14, the J gene TRBJ1-2; 7 bases are a match to TRBD1. CDR1 is SGHDN and CDR2 is FVKESK in the germline V gene. After removal of 4 bases from V and 9 bases from J, the junction contained 17 bases not matched to a gene. CDR3 size: 16 residues. CDR3 sequence: CASSLDRPDRRNSYTF. As DNA, the CDR3 is TGTGCCAGCAGCCTGGACAGGCCCGACAGGAGGAACAGCTACACCTTC.

Regarding this clonotype: A junction end diverges from the germline sequence, so it may reflect a read error. The chain is built from TRBV7-9 and TRBJ2-5; the D call may be TRBD1 or TRBD2 (5 bases each). The CDR3 consists of 14 residues. CDR1 is SEHNR, CDR2 FQNEAQ, per germline (reference sequence). The CDR3 DNA follows: TGTGCCACCAGCAGAGGCAGGGAGCAAGAAACCCACTACTTC. This encodes CATSRGREQETHYF.

V is TRBV9 and J is TRBJ2-5; 8 positions agree with TRBD2. Germline trimming cut 7 bases from V and 0 bases from J; bases unmatched to any gene: 5. CDR1 is SGDLS and CDR2 is YYNGEE in the germline V gene. The CDR3 length is 14 residues. CDR3 nucleotide sequence: TGTGCCAGCGAAGTAGCGGGGAACCAAGAGACCCAGTACTTC. It is translated as CASEVAGNQETQYF.

The rearrangement links TRBV7-9 to TRBJ2-7; maybe TRBD2 (5 bases). CDR1 and CDR2 from the germline V gene are SEHNR and FQNEAQ (reference sequence). V gave up 1 base and J gave up 2 bases, with 21 bases separating them. This CDR3 has 18 amino acids. DNA of the CDR3: TGTGCCAGCAGCTTAGTACCCGGGGAGCTGGTTTTTGCCTACGAGCAGTACGTC. Translation gives CASSLVPGELVFAYEQYV.

This chain uses TRBV29-1 with TRBJ1-4, with 8 bases lining up with TRBD1. J was trimmed by 4 bases and V by 7 bases; bases with no gene match: 5. Germline-derived CDR1 and CDR2 are SQVTM and ANQGSEA. This CDR3 spans 13 amino acids. Here the CDR3 DNA reads TGCAGCGCTAGGGACAGGCGTAATGAAAAACTGTTTTTT. It codes for CSARDRRNEKLFF.

The J gene is TRBJ1-1, the V gene TRBV7-9; D may be TRBD1 (6 bases). CDR3 size: 15 residues. Trimming left V 1 base short and J 13 bases short, with 22 bases between. Germline CDR1 reads SEHNR; CDR2 reads FQNEAQ (reference sequence). CDR3 sequence (DNA): TGTGCCAGCAGCTTAGATCTCACAGGGATCACTTTAGGTTTCTTT. The encoded protein is CASSLDLTGITLGFF. The whole variable domain, filled in from reference TRBV7-9 and TRBJ1-1, reads DTGVSQNPRHKITKRGQNVTFRCDPISEHNRLYWYRQTLGQGPEFLTYFQNEAQLEKSRLLSDRFSAERPKGSFSTLEIQRTEQGDSAMYLCASSLDLTGITLGFFGQGTRLTVV.

This chain links TRBV20-1 with TRBJ1-5; 7 nucleotides match TRBD1. CDR1 is DFQATT, CDR2 SNEGSKA, per germline (reference sequence). CDR3 length: 14 amino acids. The trim removed 7 bases at V and 4 bases at J, leaving 10 bases unmatched. The CDR3 bases are TGCAGTGTGCCGGTCCCAGGGGGGAATCAGCCCCAGCATTTT. Its translation: CSVPVPGGNQPQHF.